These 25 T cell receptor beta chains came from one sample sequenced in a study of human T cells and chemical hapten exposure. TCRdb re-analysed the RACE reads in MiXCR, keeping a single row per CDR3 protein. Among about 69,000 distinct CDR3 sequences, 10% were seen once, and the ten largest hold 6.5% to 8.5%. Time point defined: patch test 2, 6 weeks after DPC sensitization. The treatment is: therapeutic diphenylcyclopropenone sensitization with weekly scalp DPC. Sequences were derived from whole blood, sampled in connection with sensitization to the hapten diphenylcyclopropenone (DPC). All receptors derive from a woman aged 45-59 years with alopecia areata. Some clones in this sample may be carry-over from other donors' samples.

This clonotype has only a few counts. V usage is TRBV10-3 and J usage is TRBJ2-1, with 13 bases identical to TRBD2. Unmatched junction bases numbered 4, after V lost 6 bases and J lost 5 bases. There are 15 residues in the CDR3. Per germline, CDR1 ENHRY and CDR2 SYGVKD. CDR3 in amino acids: CAISRLAGGHNEQFF. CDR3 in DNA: TGTGCCATCAGCCGACTAGCGGGAGGCCACAATGAGCAGTTCTTC.

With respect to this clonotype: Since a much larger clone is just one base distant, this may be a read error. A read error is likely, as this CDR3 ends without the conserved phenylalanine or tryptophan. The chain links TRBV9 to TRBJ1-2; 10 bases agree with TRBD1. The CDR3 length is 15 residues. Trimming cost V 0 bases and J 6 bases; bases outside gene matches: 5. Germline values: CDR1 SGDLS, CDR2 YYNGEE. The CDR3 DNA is TGTGCCAGCAGCGTAGCTAGACAGGGGGCAAATGGCTACACCATC. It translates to CASSVARQGANGYTI.

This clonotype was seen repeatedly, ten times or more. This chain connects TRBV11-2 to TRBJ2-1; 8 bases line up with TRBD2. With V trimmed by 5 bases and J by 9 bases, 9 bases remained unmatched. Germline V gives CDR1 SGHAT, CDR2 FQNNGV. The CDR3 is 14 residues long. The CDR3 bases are TGTGCCAGCAGCCAAGCGGGAGAACCCACTGAGCAGTTCTTC. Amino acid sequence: CASSQAGEPTEQFF.

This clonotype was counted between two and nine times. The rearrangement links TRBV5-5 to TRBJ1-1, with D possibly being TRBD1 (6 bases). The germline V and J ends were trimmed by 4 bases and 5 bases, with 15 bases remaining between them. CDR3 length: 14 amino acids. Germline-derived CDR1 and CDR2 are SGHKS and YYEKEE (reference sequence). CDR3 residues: CASSPPQGRTEAFF. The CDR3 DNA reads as TGTGCCAGCAGCCCGCCTCAGGGGAGGACTGAAGCTTTCTTT.

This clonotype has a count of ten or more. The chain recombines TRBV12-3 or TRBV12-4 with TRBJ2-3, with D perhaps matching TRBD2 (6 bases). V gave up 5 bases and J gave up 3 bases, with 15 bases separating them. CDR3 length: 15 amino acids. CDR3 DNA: TGTGCCAGCAGTGGGGACGTCGGGGGTACAGATACGCAGTATTTT. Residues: CASSGDVGGTDTQYF.

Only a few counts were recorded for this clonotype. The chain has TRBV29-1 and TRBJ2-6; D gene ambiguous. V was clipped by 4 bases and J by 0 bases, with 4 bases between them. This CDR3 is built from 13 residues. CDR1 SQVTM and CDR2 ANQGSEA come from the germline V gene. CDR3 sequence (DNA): TGCAGCGTTGTCGTCTCTGGGGCCAACGTCCTGACTTTC. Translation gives CSVVVSGANVLTF.

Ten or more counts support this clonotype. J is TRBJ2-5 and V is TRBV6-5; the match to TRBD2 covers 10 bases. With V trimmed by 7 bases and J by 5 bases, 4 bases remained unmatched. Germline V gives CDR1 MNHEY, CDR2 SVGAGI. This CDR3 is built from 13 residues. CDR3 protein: CASMLAGVETQYF. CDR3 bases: TGTGCCAGCATGCTAGCGGGAGTGGAGACCCAGTACTTC.

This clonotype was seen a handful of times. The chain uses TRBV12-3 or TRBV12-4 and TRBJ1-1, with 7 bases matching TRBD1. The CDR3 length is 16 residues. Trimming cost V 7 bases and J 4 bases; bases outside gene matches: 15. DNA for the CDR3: TGTGCCAGCACTGCTCGGGCAGGGGGAGGAGGCACTGAAGCTTTCTTT. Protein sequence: CASTARAGGGGTEAFF.

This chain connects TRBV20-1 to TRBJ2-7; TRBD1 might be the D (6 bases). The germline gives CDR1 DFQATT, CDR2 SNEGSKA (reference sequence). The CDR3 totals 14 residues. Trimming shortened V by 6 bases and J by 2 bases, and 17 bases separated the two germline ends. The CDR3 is CSARRGTYPYEQYF. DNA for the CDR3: TGCAGTGCCCGAAGGGGGACGTACCCCTACGAGCAGTACTTC.

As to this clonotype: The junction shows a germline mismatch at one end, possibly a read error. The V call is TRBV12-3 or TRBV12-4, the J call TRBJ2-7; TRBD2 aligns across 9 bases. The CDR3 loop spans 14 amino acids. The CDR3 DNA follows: TGTGCCAGCCGTTTGACTAGCGGATCCTACGAGCAGTACTTC. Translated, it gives CASRLTSGSYEQYF.

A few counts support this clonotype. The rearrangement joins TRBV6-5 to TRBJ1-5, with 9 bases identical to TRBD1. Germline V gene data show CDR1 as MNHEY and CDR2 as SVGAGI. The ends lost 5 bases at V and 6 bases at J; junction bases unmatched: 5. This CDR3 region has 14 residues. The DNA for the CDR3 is TGTGCCAGCAGTCGGACAGGGGATGGTCAGCCCCAGCATTTT. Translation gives CASSRTGDGQPQHF.

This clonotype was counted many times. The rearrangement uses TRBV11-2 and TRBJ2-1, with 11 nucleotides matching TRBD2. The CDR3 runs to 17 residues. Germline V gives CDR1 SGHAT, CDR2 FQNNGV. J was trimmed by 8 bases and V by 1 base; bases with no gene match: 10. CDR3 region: CASSLVNSGRAVDEQFF. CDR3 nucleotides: TGTGCCAGCAGCTTAGTAAATAGCGGGAGGGCCGTCGATGAGCAGTTCTTC.

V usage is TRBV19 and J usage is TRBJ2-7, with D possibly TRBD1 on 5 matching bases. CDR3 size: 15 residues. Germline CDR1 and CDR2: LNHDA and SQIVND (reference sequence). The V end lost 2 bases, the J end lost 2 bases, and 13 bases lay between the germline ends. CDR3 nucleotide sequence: TGTGCCAGTAGTATATCCCCAGGGTCTACCTACGAGCAGTACTTC. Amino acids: CASSISPGSTYEQYF.

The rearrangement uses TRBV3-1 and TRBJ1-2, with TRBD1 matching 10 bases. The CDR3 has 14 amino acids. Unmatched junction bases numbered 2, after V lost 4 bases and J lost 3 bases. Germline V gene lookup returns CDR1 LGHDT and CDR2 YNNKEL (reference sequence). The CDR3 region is CASSPGQGYYGYTF. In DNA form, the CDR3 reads TGTGCCAGCAGCCCGGGACAGGGGTACTATGGCTACACCTTC.

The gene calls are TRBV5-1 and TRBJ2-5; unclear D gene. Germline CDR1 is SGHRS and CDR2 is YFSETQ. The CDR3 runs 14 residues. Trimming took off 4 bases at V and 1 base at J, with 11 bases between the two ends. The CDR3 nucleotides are TGCGCCAGCAGCCTCTCCGGGTTCCAAGAGACCCAGTACTTC. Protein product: CASSLSGFQETQYF.

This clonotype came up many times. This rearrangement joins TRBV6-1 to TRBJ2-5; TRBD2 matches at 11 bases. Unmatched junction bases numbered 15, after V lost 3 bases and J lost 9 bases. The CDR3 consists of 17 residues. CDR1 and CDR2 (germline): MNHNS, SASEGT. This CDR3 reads CASSELLGLAGGGAQYF. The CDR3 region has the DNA TGTGCCAGCAGTGAGCTGTTGGGGCTAGCGGGAGGAGGGGCCCAGTACTTC.

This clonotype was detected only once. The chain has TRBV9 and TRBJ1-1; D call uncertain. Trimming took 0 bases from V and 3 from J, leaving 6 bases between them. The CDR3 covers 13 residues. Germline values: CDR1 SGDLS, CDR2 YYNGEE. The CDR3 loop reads CASSVVEYTEAFF. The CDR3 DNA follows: TGTGCCAGCAGCGTAGTGGAGTACACTGAAGCTTTCTTT.

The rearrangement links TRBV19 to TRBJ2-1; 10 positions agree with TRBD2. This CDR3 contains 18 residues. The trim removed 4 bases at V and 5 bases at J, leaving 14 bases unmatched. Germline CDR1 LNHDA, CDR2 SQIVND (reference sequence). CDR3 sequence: CASSTSSGSAQFDNEQFF. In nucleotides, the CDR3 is TGTGCCAGTAGTACCTCTAGCGGGAGCGCCCAGTTCGACAATGAGCAGTTCTTC.

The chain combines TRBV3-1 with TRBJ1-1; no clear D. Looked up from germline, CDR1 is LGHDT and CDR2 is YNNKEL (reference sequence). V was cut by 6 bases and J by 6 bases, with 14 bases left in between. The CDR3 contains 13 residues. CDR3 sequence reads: CASRPYPQAEAFF. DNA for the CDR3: TGTGCCAGCAGACCCTACCCTCAGGCTGAAGCTTTCTTT.

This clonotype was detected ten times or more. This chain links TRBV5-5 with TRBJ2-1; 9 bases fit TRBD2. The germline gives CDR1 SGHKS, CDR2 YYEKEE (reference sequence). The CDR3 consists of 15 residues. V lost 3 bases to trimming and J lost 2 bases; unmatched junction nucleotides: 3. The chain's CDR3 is CASSSGLATYNEQFF. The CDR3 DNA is TGTGCCAGCAGCTCCGGACTAGCGACCTACAATGAGCAGTTCTTC.

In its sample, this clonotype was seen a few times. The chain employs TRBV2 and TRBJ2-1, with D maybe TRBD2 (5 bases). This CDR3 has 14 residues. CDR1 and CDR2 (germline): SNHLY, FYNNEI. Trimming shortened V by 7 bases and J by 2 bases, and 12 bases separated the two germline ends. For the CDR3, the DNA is TGTGCCAGCATGAGGGAGTCAACCTACAATGAGCAGTTCTTC. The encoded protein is CASMRESTYNEQFF.

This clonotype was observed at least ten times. The CDR3 is CATSDGTSNQPQHF. In DNA, the CDR3 is TGTGCCACCAGTGACGGAACTAGCAATCAGCCCCAGCATTTT. The V gene is TRBV24-1, the J gene TRBJ1-5; D not certain. Germline V gives CDR1 KGHDR, CDR2 SFDVKD. Trimming cost V 4 bases and J 0 bases, with 6 bases left between them. The CDR3 is made up of 14 amino acids.

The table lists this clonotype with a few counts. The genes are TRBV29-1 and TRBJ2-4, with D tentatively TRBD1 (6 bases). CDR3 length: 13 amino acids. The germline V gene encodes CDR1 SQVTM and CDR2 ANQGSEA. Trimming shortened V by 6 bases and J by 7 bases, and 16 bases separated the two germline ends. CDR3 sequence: CSVRQVLGNIQYF. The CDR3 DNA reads TGCAGCGTCCGACAGGTTTTAGGGAACATTCAGTACTTC.

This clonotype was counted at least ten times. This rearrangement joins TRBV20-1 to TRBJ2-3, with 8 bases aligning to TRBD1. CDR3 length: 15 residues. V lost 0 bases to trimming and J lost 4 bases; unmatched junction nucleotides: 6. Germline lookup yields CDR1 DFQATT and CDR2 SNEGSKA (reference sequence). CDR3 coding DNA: TGCAGTGCTAGAGAGAGTCAGGGGGCTCCAGATACGCAGTATTTT. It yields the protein CSARESQGAPDTQYF.

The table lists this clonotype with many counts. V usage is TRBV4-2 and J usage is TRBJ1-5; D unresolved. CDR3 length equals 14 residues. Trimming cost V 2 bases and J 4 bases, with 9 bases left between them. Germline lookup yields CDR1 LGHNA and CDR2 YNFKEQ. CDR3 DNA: TGTGCCAGCAGCCAACCGGATCGAAATCAGCCCCAGCATTTT. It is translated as CASSQPDRNQPQHF.